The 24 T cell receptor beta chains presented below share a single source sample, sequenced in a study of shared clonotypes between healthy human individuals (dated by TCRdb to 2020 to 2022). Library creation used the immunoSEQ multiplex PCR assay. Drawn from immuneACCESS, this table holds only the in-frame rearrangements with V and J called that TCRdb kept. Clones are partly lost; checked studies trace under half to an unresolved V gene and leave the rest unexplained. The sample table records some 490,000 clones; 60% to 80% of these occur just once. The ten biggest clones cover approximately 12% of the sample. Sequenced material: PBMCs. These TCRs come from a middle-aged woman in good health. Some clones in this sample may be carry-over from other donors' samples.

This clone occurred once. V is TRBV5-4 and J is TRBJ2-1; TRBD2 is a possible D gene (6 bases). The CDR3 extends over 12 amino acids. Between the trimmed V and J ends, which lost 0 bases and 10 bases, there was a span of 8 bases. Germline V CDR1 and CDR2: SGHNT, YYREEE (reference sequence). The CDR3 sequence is CASSLGGGEQFF. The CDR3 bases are TGTGCCAGCAGCTTGGGTGGGGGGGAGCAGTTCTTC.

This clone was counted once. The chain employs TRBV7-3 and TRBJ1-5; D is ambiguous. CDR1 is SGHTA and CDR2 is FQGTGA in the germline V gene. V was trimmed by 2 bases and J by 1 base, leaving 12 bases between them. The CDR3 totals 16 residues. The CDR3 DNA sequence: TGTGCCAGCAGCTTAGGGCAGCCCGACAGCAATCAGCCCCAGCATTTT. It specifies CASSLGQPDSNQPQHF.

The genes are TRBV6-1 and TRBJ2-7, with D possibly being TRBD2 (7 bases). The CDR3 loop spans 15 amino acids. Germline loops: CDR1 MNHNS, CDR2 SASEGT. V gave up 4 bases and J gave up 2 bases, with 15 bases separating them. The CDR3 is CASSGGGGPAYEQYF. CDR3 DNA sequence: TGTGCCAGCAGTGGAGGGGGAGGGCCCGCCTACGAGCAGTACTTC.

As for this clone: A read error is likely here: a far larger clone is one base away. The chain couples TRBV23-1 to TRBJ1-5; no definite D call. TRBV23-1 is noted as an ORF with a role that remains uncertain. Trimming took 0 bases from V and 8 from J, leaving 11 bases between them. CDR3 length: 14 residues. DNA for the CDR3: TGCGCCAGCAGTCAATCTCCCTGGCCGGAGCCCCAGCATTTT. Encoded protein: CASSQSPWPEPQHF.

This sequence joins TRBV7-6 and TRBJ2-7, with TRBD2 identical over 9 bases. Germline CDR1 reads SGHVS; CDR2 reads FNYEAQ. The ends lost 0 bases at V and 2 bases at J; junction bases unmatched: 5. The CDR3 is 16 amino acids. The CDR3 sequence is CASSLAPASGTYEQYF. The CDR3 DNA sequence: TGTGCCAGCAGCTTAGCGCCGGCTAGCGGGACCTACGAGCAGTACTTC. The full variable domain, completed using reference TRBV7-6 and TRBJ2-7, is GAGVSQSPRYKVTKRGQDVALRCDPISGHVSLYWYRQALGQGPEFLTYFNYEAQQDKSGLPNDRFSAERPEGSISTLTIQRTEQRDSAMYRCASSLAPASGTYEQYFGPGTRLTVT.

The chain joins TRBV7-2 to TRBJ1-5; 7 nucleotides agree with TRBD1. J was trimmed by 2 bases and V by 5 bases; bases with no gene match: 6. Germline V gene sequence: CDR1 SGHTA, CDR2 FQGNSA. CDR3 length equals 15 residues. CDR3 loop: CASSVTGDRNQPQHF. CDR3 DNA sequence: TGTGCCAGCAGCGTAACAGGGGACCGCAATCAGCCCCAGCATTTT.

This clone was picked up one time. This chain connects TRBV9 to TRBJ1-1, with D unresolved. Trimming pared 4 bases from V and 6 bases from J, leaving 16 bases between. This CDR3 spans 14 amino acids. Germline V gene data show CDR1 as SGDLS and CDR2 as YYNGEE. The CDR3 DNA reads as TGTGCCAGCAGCCCCTATGACAAACGAGCTGAAGCTTTCTTT. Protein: CASSPYDKRAEAFF.

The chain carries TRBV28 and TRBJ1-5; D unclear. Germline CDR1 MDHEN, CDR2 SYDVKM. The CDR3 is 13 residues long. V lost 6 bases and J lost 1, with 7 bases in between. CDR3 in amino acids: CASRSRSNQPQHF. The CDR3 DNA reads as TGTGCCAGCAGATCGAGGAGCAATCAGCCCCAGCATTTT.

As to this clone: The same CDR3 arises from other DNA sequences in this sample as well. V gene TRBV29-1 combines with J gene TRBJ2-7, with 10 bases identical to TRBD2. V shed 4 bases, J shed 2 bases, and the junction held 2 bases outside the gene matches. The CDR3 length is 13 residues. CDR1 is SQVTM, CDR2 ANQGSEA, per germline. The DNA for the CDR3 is TGCAGCGTTGGGACTAGCGGCACCTACGAGCAGTACTTC. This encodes CSVGTSGTYEQYF.

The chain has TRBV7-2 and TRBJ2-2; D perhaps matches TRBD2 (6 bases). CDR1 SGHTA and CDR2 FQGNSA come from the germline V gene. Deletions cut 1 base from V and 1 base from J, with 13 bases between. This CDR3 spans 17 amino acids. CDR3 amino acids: CASSLGRGLQNTGELFF. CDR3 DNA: TGTGCCAGCAGCTTAGGGCGGGGACTCCAGAACACCGGGGAGCTGTTTTTT.

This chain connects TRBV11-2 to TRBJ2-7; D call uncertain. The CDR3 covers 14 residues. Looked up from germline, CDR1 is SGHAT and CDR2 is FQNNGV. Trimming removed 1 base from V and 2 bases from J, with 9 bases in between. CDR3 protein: CASSLGGGAYEQYF. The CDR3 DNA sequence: TGTGCCAGCAGCTTAGGAGGCGGTGCCTACGAGCAGTACTTC.

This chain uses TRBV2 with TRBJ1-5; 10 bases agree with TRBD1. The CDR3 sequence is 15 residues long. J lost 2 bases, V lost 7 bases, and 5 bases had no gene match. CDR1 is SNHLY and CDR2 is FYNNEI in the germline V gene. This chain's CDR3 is CASISGTGGNQPQHF. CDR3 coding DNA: TGTGCCAGCATTTCCGGGACAGGGGGCAATCAGCCCCAGCATTTT.

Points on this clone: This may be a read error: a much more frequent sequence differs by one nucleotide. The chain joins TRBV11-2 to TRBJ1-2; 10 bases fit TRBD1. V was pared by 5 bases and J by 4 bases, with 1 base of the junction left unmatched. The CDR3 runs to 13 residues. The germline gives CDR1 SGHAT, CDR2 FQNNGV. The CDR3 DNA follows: TGTGCCAGCAGCAGGGACAGGGGCTATGGCTACACCTTC. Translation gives CASSRDRGYGYTF.

The CDR3 DNA reads as TGTGCCAGCAGCTGGGTATCCGGGCTTACTTCTGGGGCCAACGTCCTGACTTTC. It is translated as CASSWVSGLTSGANVLTF. V is TRBV7-2 and J is TRBJ2-6; D remains ambiguous. Trimming cost V 4 bases and J 1 base, with 17 bases left between them. CDR3 length: 18 amino acids. Germline V lookup: CDR1 SGHTA, CDR2 FQGNSA.

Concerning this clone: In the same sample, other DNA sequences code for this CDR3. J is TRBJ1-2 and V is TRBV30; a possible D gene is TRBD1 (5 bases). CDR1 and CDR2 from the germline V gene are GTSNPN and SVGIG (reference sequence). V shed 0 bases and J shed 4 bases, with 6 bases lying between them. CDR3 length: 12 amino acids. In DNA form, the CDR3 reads TGTGCCTGGAGTGTGACAGCCTATGGCTACACCTTC. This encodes CAWSVTAYGYTF.

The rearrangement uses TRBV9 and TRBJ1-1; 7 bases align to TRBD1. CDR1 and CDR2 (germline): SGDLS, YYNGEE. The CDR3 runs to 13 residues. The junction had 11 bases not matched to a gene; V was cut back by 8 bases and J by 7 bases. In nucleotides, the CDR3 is TGTGCCAGTATCTCCCGGGACAGTAGTGAAGCTTTCTTT. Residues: CASISRDSSEAFF.

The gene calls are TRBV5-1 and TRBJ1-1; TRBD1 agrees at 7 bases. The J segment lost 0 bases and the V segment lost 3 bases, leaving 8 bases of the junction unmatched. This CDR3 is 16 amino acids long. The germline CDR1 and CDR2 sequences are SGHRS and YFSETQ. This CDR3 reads CASSYTQTGVNTEAFF. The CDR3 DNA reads TGCGCCAGCAGCTACACCCAAACAGGGGTGAACACTGAAGCTTTCTTT.

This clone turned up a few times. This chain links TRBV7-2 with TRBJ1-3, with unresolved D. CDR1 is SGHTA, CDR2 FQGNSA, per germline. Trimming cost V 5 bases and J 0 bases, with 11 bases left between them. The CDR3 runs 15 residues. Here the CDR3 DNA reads TGTGCCAGCAGCCCCGAGACCTTCTCTGGAAACACCATATATTTT. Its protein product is CASSPETFSGNTIYF.

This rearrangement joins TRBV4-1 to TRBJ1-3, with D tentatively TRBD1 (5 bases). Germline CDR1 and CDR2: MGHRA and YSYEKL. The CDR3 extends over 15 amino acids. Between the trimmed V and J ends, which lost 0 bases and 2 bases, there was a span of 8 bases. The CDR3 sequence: CASSQERGTGNTIYF. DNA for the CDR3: TGCGCCAGCAGCCAAGAAAGGGGAACTGGAAACACCATATATTTT.

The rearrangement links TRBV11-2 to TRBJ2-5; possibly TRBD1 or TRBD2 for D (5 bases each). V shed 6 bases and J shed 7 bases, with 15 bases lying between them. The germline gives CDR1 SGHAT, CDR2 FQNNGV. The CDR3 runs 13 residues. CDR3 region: CASSLGDRRTQYF. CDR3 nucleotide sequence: TGTGCCAGCAGTCTAGGGGACCGCAGGACCCAGTACTTC.

The CDR3 loop is CASRRTSGRAGEQYF. DNA of the CDR3: TGTGCCAGCAGGAGGACTAGCGGGAGGGCCGGAGAGCAGTACTTC. This chain links TRBV2 with TRBJ2-7; 15 bases agree with TRBD2. V shed 6 bases, J shed 7 bases, and the junction held 7 bases outside the gene matches. The germline V gene encodes CDR1 SNHLY and CDR2 FYNNEI. This CDR3 spans 15 amino acids.

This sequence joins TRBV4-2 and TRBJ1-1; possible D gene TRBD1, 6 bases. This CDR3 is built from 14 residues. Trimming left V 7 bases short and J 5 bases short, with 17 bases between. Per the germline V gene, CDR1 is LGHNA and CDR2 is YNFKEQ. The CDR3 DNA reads TGTGCCAGCACCCTGGGAGGGGGTTGGACTGAAGCTTTCTTT. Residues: CASTLGGGWTEAFF.

The CDR3 coding sequence is TGTGCCTGGAGTGTATATGTTAATGAAAAACTGTTTTTT. Translating gives CAWSVYVNEKLFF. The rearrangement links TRBV30 to TRBJ1-4, with D unresolved. The germline V gene encodes CDR1 GTSNPN and CDR2 SVGIG (reference sequence). The CDR3 consists of 13 residues. Trimming removed 0 bases from V and 4 bases from J, with 6 bases in between.

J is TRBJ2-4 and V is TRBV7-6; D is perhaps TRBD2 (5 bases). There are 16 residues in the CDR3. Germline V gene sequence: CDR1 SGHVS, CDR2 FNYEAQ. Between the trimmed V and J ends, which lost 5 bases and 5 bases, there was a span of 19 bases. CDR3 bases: TGTGCCAGCAGCCCGGGGATAGCGCCTGTGGAAAACATTCAGTACTTC. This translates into CASSPGIAPVENIQYF.